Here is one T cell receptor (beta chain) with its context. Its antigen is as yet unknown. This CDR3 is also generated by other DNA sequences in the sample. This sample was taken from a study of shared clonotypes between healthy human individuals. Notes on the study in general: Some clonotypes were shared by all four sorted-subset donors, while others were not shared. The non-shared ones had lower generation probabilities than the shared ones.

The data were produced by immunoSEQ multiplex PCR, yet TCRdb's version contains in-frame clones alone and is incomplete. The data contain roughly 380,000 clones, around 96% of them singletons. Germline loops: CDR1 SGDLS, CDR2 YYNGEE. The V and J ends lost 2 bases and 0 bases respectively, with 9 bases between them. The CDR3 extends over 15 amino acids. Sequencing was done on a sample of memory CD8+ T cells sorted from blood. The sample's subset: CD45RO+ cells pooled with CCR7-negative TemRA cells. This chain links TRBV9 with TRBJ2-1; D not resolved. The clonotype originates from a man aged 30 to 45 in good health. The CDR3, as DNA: TGTGCCAGCAGCGTTGGCCTGCCCTCCTACAATGAGCAGTTCTTC. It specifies CASSVGLPSYNEQFF.